This entry is about one T cell receptor (beta chain). The data are from a study of technical replicates of blood from a handful of donors. The data were produced by immunoSEQ multiplex PCR, yet TCRdb's version contains in-frame clones alone and is incomplete. The sample comprises under 100,000 clones, approximately 94% of which are singletons, and around 0.24% rests with the top ten. The germline V and J ends were trimmed by 6 bases and 8 bases, with 6 bases remaining between them. Germline lookup yields CDR1 SGHNT and CDR2 YYREEE (reference sequence). This CDR3 contains 10 residues. This chain uses TRBV5-4 with TRBJ2-1, with D hard to call. Specimen: T cells isolated from PBMCs. This receptor was identified in a human donor in good health. Written as DNA, the CDR3 is TGTGCCAGCATGGCCCATGAGCAGTTCTTC. Translated: CASMAHEQFF. Complete variable domain (other parts from reference TRBV5-4 and TRBJ2-1): ETGVTQSPTHLIKTRGQQVTLRCSSQSGHNTVSWYQQALGQGPQFIFQYYREEENGRGNFPPRFSGLQFPNYSSELNVNALELDDSALYLCASMAHEQFFGPGTRLTVL.